The rows below give T cell receptor beta chains drawn from one sample of a study of blood T cells in healthy people across ages. One entry per CDR3 protein results from TCRdb running MiXCR on the 5' RACE reads. The table includes 550,000 to 750,000 distinct CDR3 sequences, about 21% detected once. Sequencing was performed on blood. Receptor source: a man aged 65 to 85 in good health. Each CDR3 is given with its conserved first and last residue. The D gene is left open where the match is weak. Clone size is given for some rows only: seen once, a few or many times, or a class if the clone is expanded.

clone size	D gene	V gene	J gene	CDR3 DNA	CDR3 protein
NA	TRBD1	TRBV18	TRBJ2-2	TGTGCCAGCTCACTTAAGGACAGGGCCACCGGGGAGCTGTTTTTT	CASSLKDRATGELFF
few	NA	TRBV20-1	TRBJ2-5	TGCAGTGCTAGGGACTTGCAAGAGACCCAGTACTTC	CSARDLQETQYF
NA	TRBD2	TRBV7-2	TRBJ2-1	TGTGCCAGCAGCTTGGACGGGAGGGATGGCAATGAGCAGTTCTTC	CASSLDGRDGNEQFF
NA	NA	TRBV5-1	TRBJ2-5	TGCGCCAGCAGCTTGGCTGGATCCACGGGGAGTGAGACCCAGTACTTC	CASSLAGSTGSETQYF
NA	NA	TRBV5-1	TRBJ2-7	TGCGCCAGCAGCTTGGATAGGCAGGTTAACGACGAGCAGTACTTC	CASSLDRQVNDEQYF
few	NA	TRBV6-6	TRBJ2-7	TGTGCCAGCAGCCAGTCAGCCAGGGACGAGCAGTACTTC	CASSQSARDEQYF
NA	NA	TRBV12-3/TRBV12-4	TRBJ2-5	TGTGCCAGCAGTCCTCGTGAAGGGGGGACCCAGTACTTC	CASSPREGGTQYF
NA	TRBD1	TRBV4-1	TRBJ2-1	TGCGCCAGCAGCCAAGGTGAGGGACAGGGGGCCTACAATGAGCAGTTCTTC	CASSQGEGQGAYNEQFF
many	NA	TRBV6-6	TRBJ2-5	TGCGCCAGCTCCTATTCGGAGGAGACCCAGTACTTC	CASSYSEETQYF
NA	NA	TRBV9	TRBJ1-3	TGTGCCAGCAGCGTAGGGGGGCAGGACTTTTTTGGAAACACCATATATTTT	CASSVGGQDFFGNTIYF
NA	NA	TRBV14	TRBJ2-6	TGTGCCAGCAGCCCGGGACTGGGAATGGGGGCCAACGTCCTGACTTTC	CASSPGLGMGANVLTF
many	NA	TRBV28	TRBJ1-4	TGTGCCAGCAGTGACGGCAATACTGAAAAACTGTTTTTT	CASSDGNTEKLFF
NA	TRBD1	TRBV28	TRBJ1-5	TGTGCCAGTAGACAGGGGACTCTTCAGCCCCAGCATTTT	CASRQGTLQPQHF
NA	NA	TRBV20-1	TRBJ2-1	TGCAGTGCTAGAGCTTACTCGCAGGGGGAGCAGTTCTTC	CSARAYSQGEQFF
NA	TRBD1	TRBV20-1	TRBJ1-2	TGCAGTGCTTCTAACTCCGGACAGGGGAAATATGGCTACACCTTC	CSASNSGQGKYGYTF
NA	TRBD2	TRBV4-3	TRBJ2-1	TGCGCCAGCAGCCAAGTTTCTAGCGGGAGTTTTAGCTCCTACAATGAGCAGTTCTTC	CASSQVSSGSFSSYNEQFF
NA	TRBD1	TRBV19	TRBJ1-2	TGTGCCAGTAGTATACAACCGGGACAGGGGTATGGCTACACCTTC	CASSIQPGQGYGYTF
NA	NA	TRBV5-1	TRBJ2-1	TGCGCCAGCAGCTCCGGCGGGACGGCCCACAATGAGCAGTTCTTC	CASSSGGTAHNEQFF
few	NA	TRBV19	TRBJ1-4	TGTGCCAGTACTTTCCAGGGAGGAGAAAAACTGTTTTTT	CASTFQGGEKLFF
few	TRBD2	TRBV18	TRBJ2-1	TGTGCCAGCTCACCTCGGGGTGGGACTAGCGGAGACTCCTACAATGAGCAGTTCTTC	CASSPRGGTSGDSYNEQFF
medium-sized	TRBD1	TRBV20-1	TRBJ2-5	TGCAGTGCTAGCAGGGGGCTGGAGACCCAGTACTTC	CSASRGLETQYF
few	NA	TRBV7-2	TRBJ2-1	TGTGCCAGCAGCCAAGCAAGGTTGTCGGAGGAGCAGTTCTTC	CASSQARLSEEQFF
few	NA	TRBV20-1	TRBJ2-5	TGCAGTGCTCTACAGGGATTCCAAGAGACCCAGTACTTC	CSALQGFQETQYF
NA	NA	TRBV12-3/TRBV12-4	TRBJ2-7	TGTGCCAGCAGCCCCCCGGGCCACAAAAGGCACGAGCAGTACTTC	CASSPPGHKRHEQYF
NA	NA	TRBV12-3/TRBV12-4	TRBJ1-2	TGTGCCAGCAGTTTAGTATCGCCCCGTGGCTACACCTTC	CASSLVSPRGYTF
NA	NA	TRBV4-1	TRBJ1-1	TGCGCCAGCAGCCCACGCGCATATTCGGACACTGAAGCTTTCTTT	CASSPRAYSDTEAFF
many	TRBD1	TRBV29-1	TRBJ1-5	TGCAGCGTTGGACAGGGCGGTCAGCCCCAGCATTTT	CSVGQGGQPQHF
few	TRBD1	TRBV3-1	TRBJ2-1	TGTGCCAGCAGTGTACAGGGGGCGAGCGAGCAGTTCTTC	CASSVQGASEQFF
NA	NA	TRBV29-1	TRBJ2-1	TGCAGCGTTGGAACTCCGTGGGAGCAGTTCTTC	CSVGTPWEQFF
NA	NA	TRBV18	TRBJ2-6	TGTGCCAGCTCACCACCGGGTGCTGGGGCCAACGTCCTGACTTTC	CASSPPGAGANVLTF
NA	NA	TRBV7-9	TRBJ1-1	TGTGCCAGCAGCACGAACAAAAACACTGAAGCTTTCTTT	CASSTNKNTEAFF
NA	TRBD2	TRBV20-1	TRBJ2-5	TGCAGTGCTAGAGTCTCCGGGAGGGCCATACAAGAGACCCAGTACTTC	CSARVSGRAIQETQYF
NA	TRBD1	TRBV7-8	TRBJ2-5	TGTGCCAGCAGTCCCGACAGGGGGCACGAGACCCAGTACTTC	CASSPDRGHETQYF
many	NA	TRBV4-1	TRBJ1-3	TGCGCCAGCAGCCTCAAAGCGTTGGGGCCAGGTGGAAACACCATATATTTT	CASSLKALGPGGNTIYF
few	TRBD2	TRBV12-3/TRBV12-4	TRBJ2-3	TGTGCCAGCAGTTTCGGGGGGATGTTAGCAGATACGCAGTATTTT	CASSFGGMLADTQYF
NA	NA	TRBV3-1	TRBJ2-7	TGTGCCAGCAGCAAGACCGGGAATTACTACGAGCAGTACTTC	CASSKTGNYYEQYF
few	TRBD1	TRBV20-1	TRBJ2-5	TGCAGTGCGGGGACAGGGGAAGCCCAAGAGGCCCAGTACTTC	CSAGTGEAQEAQYF
NA	NA	TRBV5-1	TRBJ2-5	TGCGCCAGCAGCTTGGCCGTTCCCCAAGAGACCCAGTACTTC	CASSLAVPQETQYF
few	TRBD2	TRBV4-1	TRBJ2-7	TGCGCCAGCAGCACGACTAGCGGGGATATATACGAGCAGTACTTC	CASSTTSGDIYEQYF
few	TRBD1	TRBV5-1	TRBJ1-6	TGCGCCAGCACCGAGACAGGGGAAAATTCACCCCTCCACTTT	CASTETGENSPLHF
NA	NA	TRBV4-3	TRBJ1-4	TGCGCCAGCAGCCAAGGAAGCGGCGTAAAAGAAAAACTGTTTTTT	CASSQGSGVKEKLFF
NA	NA	TRBV27	TRBJ2-4	TGTGCCAGCAGGGGACCCTCAGGTATTCAGTACTTC	CASRGPSGIQYF
NA	NA	TRBV7-2	TRBJ2-1	TGTGCCAGCAGCTTAGAGGTTTTGGCCTACAATGAGCAGTTCTTC	CASSLEVLAYNEQFF
NA	TRBD2	TRBV11-2	TRBJ2-5	TGTGCCAGCAGCTTACCACCCTGGACTAGCGGACAAGAGACCCAGTACTTC	CASSLPPWTSGQETQYF
NA	NA	TRBV6-5	TRBJ2-4	TGTGCCCGCAGTTATTCGGACATTCAGTACTTC	CARSYSDIQYF
few	NA	TRBV10-2	TRBJ2-7	TGCGCCAGCAGTGAGTTGACACAGCGTTGGGGCTACGAGCAGTACTTC	CASSELTQRWGYEQYF